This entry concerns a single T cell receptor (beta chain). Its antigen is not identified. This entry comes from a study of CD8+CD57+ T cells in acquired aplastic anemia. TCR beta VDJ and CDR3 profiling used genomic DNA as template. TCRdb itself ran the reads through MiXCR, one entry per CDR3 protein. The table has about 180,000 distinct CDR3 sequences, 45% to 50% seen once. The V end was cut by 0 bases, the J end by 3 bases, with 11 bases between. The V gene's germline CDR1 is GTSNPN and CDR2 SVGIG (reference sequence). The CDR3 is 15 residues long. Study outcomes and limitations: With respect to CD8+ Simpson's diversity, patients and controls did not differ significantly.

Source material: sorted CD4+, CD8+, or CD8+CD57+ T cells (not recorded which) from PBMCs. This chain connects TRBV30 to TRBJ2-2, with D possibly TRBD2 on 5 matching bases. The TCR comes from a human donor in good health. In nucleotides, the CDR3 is TGTGCCTGGAGTGTACGGGCGGGTGACACCGGGGAGCTGTTTTTT. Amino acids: CAWSVRAGDTGELFF.